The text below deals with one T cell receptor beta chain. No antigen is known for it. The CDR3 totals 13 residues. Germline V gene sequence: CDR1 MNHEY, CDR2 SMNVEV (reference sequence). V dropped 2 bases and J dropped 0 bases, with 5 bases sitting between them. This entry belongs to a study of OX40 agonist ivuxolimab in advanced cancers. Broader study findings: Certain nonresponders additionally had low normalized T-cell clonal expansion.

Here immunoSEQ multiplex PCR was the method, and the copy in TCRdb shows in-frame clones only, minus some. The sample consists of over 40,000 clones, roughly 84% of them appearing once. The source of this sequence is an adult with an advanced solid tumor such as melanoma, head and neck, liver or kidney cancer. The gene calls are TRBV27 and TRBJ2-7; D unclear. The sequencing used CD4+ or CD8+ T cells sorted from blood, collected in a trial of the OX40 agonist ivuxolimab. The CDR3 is CASSLSFSYEQYF. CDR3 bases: TGTGCCAGCAGTTTAAGCTTCTCCTACGAGCAGTACTTC.